This record covers a single T cell receptor (beta chain). Its antigen is not yet known. Per-base qualities were not stored, and no clone one base away is much larger. Unmatched junction bases come to 16, with V trimmed by 4 bases and J by 1 base. The CDR3, from cysteine to phenylalanine, totals 19 residues. Of the read, only the CDR3 DNA is kept; its 57 bases are in frame from base 1. CDR1 and CDR2 are drawn from the germline V gene: SGDLS, YYNGEE. The library was made by the immunoSEQ multiplex PCR assay. On the study's bioinformatics: During preprocessing, nonproductive sequences were removed, along with CDR3s that did not begin with C, did not end with F or W, or were shorter than 7 amino acids. Antigen-specific clonotypes were called with the MANAFEST web app, based on expansion relative to reference and other culture wells. To be counted as positive, a clone had to show significant expansion compared with the reference culture, at an FDR below 0.05, in 2 of 3 replicate wells. Positive clones also required significant expansion versus all other tandem wells and an odds ratio above 5. After three terminal residues were trimmed from each end, CDR3 homology was quantified as pairwise Levenshtein distance using the stringdist R package. In its TCRdb copy, this immuneACCESS table keeps in-frame sequences only and misses some clones. Where compared with another copy, unresolved V genes explain less than half of these, and the others have no known cause. V and J calls and clone size follow that table, whereas D and trimming were derived from the DNA. In this sample the table shows under 14,000 clones, around 70% of which occur a single time. About a sixth of the sample is held by the ten biggest clonotypes.

The data stem from a study of CD4 T cells in relation to SARS-CoV-2 and coronaviruses (dated by TCRdb to the early 2020s). Regarding the complete study: In the ViraFEST assay, PBMCs were grown with antigen for around nine days, and TCR beta CDR3s were then sequenced to identify antigen-specific clonal expansions. An HIV-1 Nef peptide pool or a culture without peptide was used as the negative reference condition. Using patient-derived lymphoblastoid cell lines, the shared crossreactive spike epitopes were mapped to their HLA restriction. The study assessed, at the TCR clonotype level, memory CD4+ T cell crossreactivity between SARS-CoV-2 and common cold coronavirus spike proteins. The Adaptive Biotechnologies TCR-sequencing kit was used to sequence samples from three pre-COVID donors and the naive versus memory experiments, while other data came from Illumina-based sequencing. A different, Illumina-based TCR-beta assay was used to sequence expansion assays from other donors in the study.

The paper's findings and limits, for the study overall: Small numbers of patients and of tested TCRs were a limitation of the study. Because the crossreactivity analysis focused on spike protein, crossreactivity against other viral proteins was not assessed. Memory CD4+ clonotypes crossrecognizing SARS-CoV-2 and at least one common cold coronavirus spike were found in approximately 60% of donors. Compared with monoreactive clones, crossreactive clones had significantly weaker SARS-CoV-2-driven expansion, a result consistent with antigenic imprinting. Pre-pandemic and post-infection samples were not both contributed by any donor, so tracing of the source of pre-existing responses was limited.

CD4+ T cells from unexposed donors were collected before the COVID-19 pandemic (2011-2018). After less than 13 days of culture, CD4+ T cells were isolated with the EasySep CD4+ T cell isolation kit. Unexposed donor CD4+ T cells were tested for reactivity to SARS-CoV-2 S and N and four common cold coronavirus spike pools, as cell number allowed. Each well received 2 million to 2.5 million PBMCs, cultured in IMDM supplemented with about 5% human AB serum and 9.5 to 10 IU/ml IL-2. Half of the culture medium was replaced with fresh IL-2-containing medium on days 3 and 7. Each peptide culture condition was generally run in triplicate replicate wells. Leukapheresis product for the unexposed donors was purchased commercially. Ficoll-Paque PLUS gradient centrifugation was used to isolate PBMCs from either whole blood or leukapheresis product. PBMCs were either cryopreserved at -140 degrees C or used fresh in the expansion assay. The QIAamp Micro DNA Kit was used to extract genomic DNA from the CD4+ T cells.

This sequence originates from a human donor in good health. The V gene is TRBV9 and the J gene is TRBJ2-3; a stretch of 9 junction bases matches TRBD1. Source material: CD4+ T cells from PBMCs, cultured in vitro. The nucleotide sequence is TGTGCCAGCAGCCCGACAGGGGGGGATAGCGGGCCTGGCACAGATACGCAGTATTTT. It encodes CASSPTGGDSGPGTDTQYF. Supplemented by the reference TRBV9 and TRBJ2-3 proteins around the CDR3, the complete variable domain is DSGVTQTPKHLITATGQRVTLRCSPRSGDLSVYWYQQSLDQGLQFLIQYYNGEERAKGNILERFSAQQFPDLHSELNLSSLELGDSALYFCASSPTGGDSGPGTDTQYFGPGTRLTVL.